This T cell receptor (beta chain) was recorded in a study of T cells in Graves' hyperthyroidism and ophthalmopathy. The CDR3 loop spans 14 amino acids. The V gene's germline CDR1 is LNHNV and CDR2 YYDKDF (reference sequence). Trimming shortened V by 0 bases and J by 3 bases, and 8 bases separated the two germline ends. This clonotype has more than one count but fewer than ten. Its cognate antigen is unknown. Notes on the study in general: Researchers found most expanded thyroid clonotypes above 0.001 in blood as well.

It was RNA transcripts that yielded the amplified TCR beta CDR3 regions. TCR CDR3 regions were first amplified by RT-PCR with HTBI primers. From the multiplex PCR reads, TCRdb called clonotypes with MiXCR, one entry per CDR3 protein. The table includes around 520,000 distinct CDR3 sequences, less than 25% detected once. The cohort's ophthalmopathy patients, a group with duration under 3 months, had a Clinical Activity Score of at least 3 and a NOSPECS grade of at least 4. Clinical symptoms, serum thyroxine and TRAb, thyroid ultrasound and orbital computed tomography were used for the diagnoses. PBMCs stemmed from around 10 ml fresh peripheral blood.

The rearrangement uses TRBV15 and TRBJ1-2; tentatively, D is TRBD1 (5 bases). The sequence derives from a woman aged 25 to 45 with Graves' ophthalmopathy. Sequenced: blood. The CDR3 spells CATSREGDYYGYTF. CDR3 DNA sequence: TGTGCCACCAGCAGAGAGGGGGATTACTATGGCTACACCTTC.